Below are 27 T cell receptor beta chains sequenced from a single sample in a study of cytomegalovirus exposure and HLA in healthy donors. Primers for the PCR totalled 60 Vbeta and 13 Jbeta. Profiled with immunoSEQ multiplex PCR; TCRdb holds only in-frame clones, not every one. The data contain fewer than 300,000 clones, 80% of them singletons. The sequenced sample was PBMCs. These receptors all stem from a girl aged 2 to 9 in good health and CMV-seronegative.

The chain recombines TRBV28 with TRBJ2-7; D perhaps matches TRBD2 (5 bases). The CDR3 consists of 15 residues. The germline V gene encodes CDR1 MDHEN and CDR2 SYDVKM. V dropped 4 bases and J dropped 0 bases, with 13 bases sitting between them. The CDR3 DNA reads TGTGCCAGCAGTTCTCCGGGGATCAGCTCCTACGAGCAGTACTTC. Amino acids: CASSSPGISSYEQYF.

The V and J genes are TRBV4-1 and TRBJ2-2, with D maybe TRBD2 (6 bases). The germline V and J ends were trimmed by 0 bases and 10 bases, with 18 bases remaining between them. The CDR3 length is 16 residues. Looked up from germline, CDR1 is MGHRA and CDR2 is YSYEKL. CDR3 sequence (DNA): TGCGCCAGCAGCCAAGATGGGGTGAGGGGAGGACCGGAGCTGTTTTTT. This gives the protein CASSQDGVRGGPELFF.

This sequence joins TRBV2 and TRBJ1-6, with D possibly TRBD1 on 5 matching bases. Trimming removed 9 bases from V and 7 bases from J, with 19 bases in between. CDR3 length: 15 residues. Germline loops: CDR1 SNHLY, CDR2 FYNNEI. In nucleotides, the CDR3 is TGTGCCAGGATACGTCTGGACAAGACCAATTCACCCCTCCACTTT. Protein sequence: CARIRLDKTNSPLHF.

This clone was counted between two and nine times. The V call is TRBV4-1, the J call TRBJ2-7; the match to TRBD2 covers 12 bases. The CDR3 sequence is 18 residues long. Germline CDR1 and CDR2: MGHRA and YSYEKL. The V segment lost 3 bases and the J segment 2 bases; nucleotides outside the gene matches: 11. For the CDR3, the DNA is TGCGCCAGCAGCCATCAAGATTTCCTAGCGGGAGGGACCTACGAGCAGTACTTC. It translates to CASSHQDFLAGGTYEQYF.

The chain carries TRBV5-1 and TRBJ2-7, with 9 positions matching TRBD2. Unmatched junction bases numbered 5, after V lost 5 bases and J lost 2 bases. The CDR3 length is 14 residues. Germline V lookup: CDR1 SGHRS, CDR2 YFSETQ. CDR3 sequence: CASRSSGGTYEQYF. The CDR3, as DNA: TGCGCCAGCAGGAGTAGCGGGGGTACCTACGAGCAGTACTTC. The full variable domain, with the rest looked up from reference TRBV5-1 and TRBJ2-7, is KAGVTQTPRYLIKTRGQQVTLSCSPISGHRSVSWYQQTPGQGLQFLFEYFSETQRNKGNFPGRFSGRQFSNSRSEMNVSTLELGDSALYLCASRSSGGTYEQYFGPGTRLTVT.

This sequence joins TRBV29-1 and TRBJ2-2, with 14 bases identical to TRBD2. The germline gives CDR1 SQVTM, CDR2 ANQGSEA. Trimming removed 5 bases from V and 6 bases from J; junction bases left unmatched: 5. The CDR3 loop spans 15 amino acids. DNA for the CDR3: TGCAGCGTTTCTATGACTAGCGGGAGGGCCGGGGAGCTGTTTTTT. Translation: CSVSMTSGRAGELFF.

The J gene is TRBJ2-1, the V gene TRBV13, with D unresolved. V was pared by 5 bases and J by 4 bases, with 3 bases between. This CDR3 region has 11 residues. Germline values: CDR1 PRHDT, CDR2 FYEKMQ (reference sequence). Here the CDR3 DNA reads TGTGCCAGCAGCCTTTACAATGAGCAGTTCTTC. Translated: CASSLYNEQFF.

The chain employs TRBV6-1 and TRBJ1-6; D unresolved. This CDR3 is built from 14 residues. The germline V gene encodes CDR1 MNHNS and CDR2 SASEGT. Trimming shortened V by 7 bases and J by 9 bases, and 16 bases separated the two germline ends. The CDR3 nucleotides are TGTGCCAGCACCGAATTAGTTGTTGTTTCACCCCTCCACTTT. This encodes CASTELVVVSPLHF.

This chain connects TRBV28 to TRBJ2-7; D is possibly TRBD1 (6 bases). CDR1 is MDHEN and CDR2 is SYDVKM in the germline V gene. The CDR3 is made up of 11 amino acids. V was pared by 7 bases and J by 3 bases, with 7 bases between. The CDR3, as DNA: TGTGCCAGCATCAGGGGCTACGAGCAGTACTTC. Its translation: CASIRGYEQYF.

This chain connects TRBV9 to TRBJ2-5, with D maybe TRBD1 (6 bases). V was cut by 2 bases and J by 3 bases, with 14 bases left in between. This CDR3 spans 15 amino acids. The germline CDR1 and CDR2 sequences are SGDLS and YYNGEE. The CDR3 coding sequence is TGTGCCAGCAGCGTCACCACGACAGGAAAAGAGACCCAGTACTTC. Protein sequence: CASSVTTTGKETQYF.

This clone was counted once. J is TRBJ2-2 and V is TRBV9; D is unresolved. The CDR3 totals 14 residues. Germline CDR1 SGDLS, CDR2 YYNGEE. The V end lost 0 bases, the J end lost 1 base, and 4 bases lay between the germline ends. In nucleotides, the CDR3 is TGTGCCAGCAGCGTAGCAGGGAACACCGGGGAGCTGTTTTTT. This codes for CASSVAGNTGELFF.

The V gene is TRBV19, the J gene TRBJ1-2; D perhaps matches TRBD1 (6 bases). The germline V gene encodes CDR1 LNHDA and CDR2 SQIVND (reference sequence). Trimming removed 3 bases from V and 4 bases from J, with 18 bases in between. The CDR3 has 16 amino acids. CDR3 protein: CASSILDSPEIYGYTF. The CDR3 bases are TGTGCCAGTAGTATCCTGGACAGTCCCGAGATCTATGGCTACACCTTC.

The chain is built from TRBV7-3 and TRBJ2-3; D unresolved. The CDR3 is 12 residues long. CDR1 is SGHTA and CDR2 is FQGTGA in the germline V gene. Trimming pared 5 bases from V and 5 bases from J, leaving 8 bases between. Here the CDR3 DNA reads TGTGCCAGCAGCCCTCCGCGAGATACGCAGTATTTT. Its protein is CASSPPRDTQYF.

For the CDR3, the DNA is TGTGCCAGCAGTGGCGACAGGGCCCACACTGAAGCTTTCTTT. Protein product: CASSGDRAHTEAFF. The rearrangement joins TRBV25-1 to TRBJ1-1, with 7 bases aligning to TRBD1. CDR3 length: 14 residues. Germline CDR1 MGHDK, CDR2 SYGVNS. V was clipped by 4 bases and J by 3 bases; unmatched bases: 5.

Here the CDR3 DNA reads TGTGCCAGCAGCCAAGATAGCGGAAAGCAGTTCTTC. The encoded protein is CASSQDSGKQFF. The chain is built from TRBV4-2 and TRBJ2-1; D perhaps matches TRBD2 (6 bases). This CDR3 has 12 residues. V was shortened by 0 bases and J by 11 bases, with 8 bases between the two germline ends. CDR1 is LGHNA, CDR2 YNFKEQ, per germline.

The rearrangement uses TRBV25-1 and TRBJ2-5; tentatively, D is TRBD2 (6 bases). The CDR3 length is 16 residues. Germline V CDR1 and CDR2: MGHDK, SYGVNS. Between the trimmed V and J ends, which lost 0 bases and 2 bases, there was a span of 13 bases. DNA for the CDR3: TGTGCCAGCAGTGAATATCGGGCGGGGTGGCAAGAGACCCAGTACTTC. Translated, it gives CASSEYRAGWQETQYF.

The J gene is TRBJ2-1, the V gene TRBV6-6; D may be TRBD2 (6 bases). The CDR3 extends over 15 amino acids. Trimming removed 8 bases from V and 0 bases from J, with 14 bases in between. Per germline, CDR1 MNHNY and CDR2 SVGAGI (reference sequence). The CDR3 DNA reads as TGTGCCAGCCTCGAAGCGGGCCCCTCCTACAATGAGCAGTTCTTC. It is translated as CASLEAGPSYNEQFF.

The chain uses TRBV30 and TRBJ1-1; 7 nucleotides align to TRBD1. This CDR3 has 14 amino acids. Germline V gene sequence: CDR1 GTSNPN, CDR2 SVGIG (reference sequence). Trimming at V came to 3 bases and at J to 4 bases, leaving 8 bases not matched to a gene. This CDR3 is CAWSPRTGSTEAFF. The CDR3 DNA sequence: TGTGCCTGGAGCCCAAGGACAGGTAGCACTGAAGCTTTCTTT.

This clone was recorded once. J is TRBJ2-3 and V is TRBV27; D not certain. Germline CDR1 reads MNHEY; CDR2 reads SMNVEV (reference sequence). The V gene lost 1 base and the J gene lost 4 bases, with 9 bases spanning the gap. This CDR3 is 14 amino acids long. CDR3 sequence (DNA): TGTGCCAGCAGTTTATACATGTTCTCAGATACGCAGTATTTT. Protein product: CASSLYMFSDTQYF.

This clone was counted a few times. The chain carries TRBV5-8 and TRBJ1-1; TRBD1 might be the D (6 bases). The length of the CDR3 is 16 residues. V was pared by 1 base and J by 1 base, with 14 bases between. CDR1 and CDR2 from the germline V gene are SGHTS and YDEGEE. The CDR3 DNA is TGTGCCAGCAGCTTGCGGTCGGCGGGGGCGAACACTGAAGCTTTCTTT. It encodes CASSLRSAGANTEAFF.

This clone appeared a single time. This chain connects TRBV4-2 to TRBJ2-3; TRBD2 might be the D (6 bases). V dropped 3 bases and J dropped 4 bases, with 20 bases sitting between them. Germline-derived CDR1 and CDR2 are LGHNA and YNFKEQ. This CDR3 has 17 residues. CDR3 loop: CASSQSLSGSAPDTQYF. For the CDR3, the DNA is TGTGCCAGCAGCCAGAGCTTATCCGGGAGTGCTCCAGATACGCAGTATTTT.

The chain has TRBV7-8 and TRBJ2-5; TRBD2 matches 9 bases. Germline loops: CDR1 SGHVS, CDR2 FQNEAQ. The CDR3 contains 16 residues. Germline trimming cut 5 bases from V and 6 bases from J; bases unmatched to any gene: 13. The CDR3 region has the DNA TGTGCCAGCAGCCCGGGACTAGCCCAGATAGCGAAGACCCAGTACTTC. Its translation is CASSPGLAQIAKTQYF.

CDR3 sequence: CASSVVYNSYEQYF. For the CDR3, the DNA is TGTGCCAGCAGCGTAGTGTACAACTCCTACGAGCAGTACTTC. V gene TRBV9 combines with J gene TRBJ2-7; D remains ambiguous. V lost 0 bases to trimming and J lost 0 bases, with 7 bases between them. The germline gives CDR1 SGDLS, CDR2 YYNGEE. The CDR3 is 14 residues long.

The J gene is TRBJ1-5, the V gene TRBV2; 8 bases are a match to TRBD1. With 5 bases clipped from V and 1 base from J, the junction kept 1 base outside the gene matches. CDR1 SNHLY and CDR2 FYNNEI come from the germline V gene. This CDR3 comprises 14 residues. For the CDR3, the DNA is TGTGCCAGCAGTTCAGGGGGCAGCAATCAGCCCCAGCATTTT. Residues: CASSSGGSNQPQHF.

The V call is TRBV29-1, the J call TRBJ2-3; 7 nucleotides match TRBD2. The CDR3 totals 14 residues. J gave up 4 bases and V 3 bases, and 7 bases lay outside the gene matches. Germline V lookup: CDR1 SQVTM, CDR2 ANQGSEA. The CDR3 nucleotides are TGCAGCGTTGACACAGCGGGGAGGGCAGATACGCAGTATTTT. Translating it yields CSVDTAGRADTQYF.

This clone was found a few times. The chain links TRBV15 to TRBJ2-5; 8 bases line up with TRBD2. V dropped 4 bases and J dropped 9; count of bases not matched to a gene: 7. CDR3 length: 13 amino acids. The germline CDR1 and CDR2 sequences are LNHNV and YYDKDF (reference sequence). The CDR3 region has the DNA TGTGCCACCAGCACTGACTCCGGGAGGGCCCAGTACTTC. Translation: CATSTDSGRAQYF.

This clone has only one observation. The J gene is TRBJ2-3, the V gene TRBV28, with D tentatively TRBD2 (5 bases). The CDR3 is made up of 13 amino acids. Trimming removed 8 bases at V and 2 bases at J, with 11 bases between. CDR1 and CDR2 (germline): MDHEN, SYDVKM. For the CDR3, the DNA is TGTGCCAGCTCACGGGGAAACACAGATACGCAGTATTTT. Its translation: CASSRGNTDTQYF.